Sequencing of this TCR beta chain was carried out in a study of graft-versus-host responses after intestinal transplantation. Overall study context: Among the recipients, transplants were multivisceral, liver-intestinal, or isolated intestinal. All recipients got anti-thymocyte globulin induction, then tacrolimus and steroids for approximately three years. Study-wide results and caveats: GvH clones surfaced in recipient marrow, some emerging earlier in ileum or blood.

Notes on this clone: The target antigen is unknown.

This CDR3 has 15 residues. V lost 5 bases to trimming and J lost 6 bases; unmatched junction nucleotides: 7. CDR1 MNHEY and CDR2 SVGAGI come from the germline V gene. Assay used: immunoSEQ multiplex PCR; TCRdb lists only in-frame clones, some missing. This sample yields some 120,000 clones, of which about 92% are seen a single time; under 0.2% belongs to the top ten. The chain has TRBV6-5 and TRBJ1-2; 12 bases are a match to TRBD1. The source of this sequence is a human donor who received an intestinal transplant. Material: unstimulated CD4+ T cells sorted from spleen or lymph node cells, obtained before intestinal transplant. CDR3 bases: TGTGCCAGCAGTGTCCTAGGGACAGGGGGCGATGGCTACACCTTC. Its protein is CASSVLGTGGDGYTF.